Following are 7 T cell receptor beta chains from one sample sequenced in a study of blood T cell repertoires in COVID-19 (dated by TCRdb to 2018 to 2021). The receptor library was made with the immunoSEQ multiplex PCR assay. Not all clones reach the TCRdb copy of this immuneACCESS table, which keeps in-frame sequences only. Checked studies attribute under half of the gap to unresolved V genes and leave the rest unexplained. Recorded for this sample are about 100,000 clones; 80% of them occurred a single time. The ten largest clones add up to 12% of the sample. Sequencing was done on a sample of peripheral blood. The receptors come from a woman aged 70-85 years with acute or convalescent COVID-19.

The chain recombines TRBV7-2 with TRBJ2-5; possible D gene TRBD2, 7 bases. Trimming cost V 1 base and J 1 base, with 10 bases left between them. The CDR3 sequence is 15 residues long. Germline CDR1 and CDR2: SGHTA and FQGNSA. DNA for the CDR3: TGTGCCAGCAGCTTAGATCGGGGGGCCCAAGAGACCCAGTACTTC. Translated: CASSLDRGAQETQYF.

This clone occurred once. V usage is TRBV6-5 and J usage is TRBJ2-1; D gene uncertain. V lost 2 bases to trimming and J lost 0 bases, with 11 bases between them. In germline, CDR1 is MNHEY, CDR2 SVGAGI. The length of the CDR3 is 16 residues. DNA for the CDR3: TGTGCCAGCAGTTACGTCGGTGGTAGCTCCTACAATGAGCAGTTCTTC. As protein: CASSYVGGSSYNEQFF.

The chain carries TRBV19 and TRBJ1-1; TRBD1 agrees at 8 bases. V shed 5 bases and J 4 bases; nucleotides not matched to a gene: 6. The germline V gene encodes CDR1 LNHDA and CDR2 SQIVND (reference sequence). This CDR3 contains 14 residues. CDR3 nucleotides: TGTGCCAGTAGTTACAGGGGGACTATCACTGAAGCTTTCTTT. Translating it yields CASSYRGTITEAFF.

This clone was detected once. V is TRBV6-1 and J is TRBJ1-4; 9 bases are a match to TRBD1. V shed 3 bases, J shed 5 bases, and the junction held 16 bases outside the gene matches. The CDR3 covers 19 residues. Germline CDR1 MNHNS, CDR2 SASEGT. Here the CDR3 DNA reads TGTGCCAGCAGTGAGAGAATTCGGGACAGGGCGATCCGGAATGAAAAACTGTTTTTT. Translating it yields CASSERIRDRAIRNEKLFF.

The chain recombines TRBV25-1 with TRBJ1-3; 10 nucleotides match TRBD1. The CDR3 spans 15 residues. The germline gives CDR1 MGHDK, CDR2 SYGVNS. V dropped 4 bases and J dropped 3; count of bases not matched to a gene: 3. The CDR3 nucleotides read TGTGCCAGCAGTGTCGGGACAGGGGTTGGAAACACCATATATTTT. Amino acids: CASSVGTGVGNTIYF.

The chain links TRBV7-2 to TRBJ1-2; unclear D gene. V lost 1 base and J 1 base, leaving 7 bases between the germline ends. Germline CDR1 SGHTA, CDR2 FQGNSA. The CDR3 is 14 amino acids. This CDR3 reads CASSLELINYGYTF. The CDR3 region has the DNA TGTGCCAGCAGCTTAGAACTGATTAACTATGGCTACACCTTC. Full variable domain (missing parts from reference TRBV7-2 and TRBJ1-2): GAGVSQSPSNKVTEKGKDVELRCDPISGHTALYWYRQSLGQGLEFLIYFQGNSAPDKSGLPSDRFSAERTGGSVSTLTIQRTQQEDSAVYLCASSLELINYGYTFGSGTRLTVV.

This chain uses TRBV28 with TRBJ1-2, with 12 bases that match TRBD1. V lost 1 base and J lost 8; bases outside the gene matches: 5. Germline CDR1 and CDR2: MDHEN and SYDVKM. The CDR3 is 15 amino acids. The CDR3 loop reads CASSLSGQGARGYTF. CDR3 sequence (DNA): TGTGCCAGCAGTTTATCGGGACAGGGGGCGCGGGGCTACACCTTC.